The 19 T cell receptor beta chains presented below share a single source sample, sequenced in a study of cytomegalovirus exposure and HLA in healthy donors. 60 Vbeta and 13 Jbeta primers were used in PCR. Sequencing used immunoSEQ multiplex PCR; TCRdb keeps in-frame clones, though not all of them. This table has roughly 140,000 clones, around 77% appearing once. Sequenced material: PBMCs. Receptors originate from a man under 40 in good health and CMV-seronegative.

The V call is TRBV7-9, the J call TRBJ1-5; TRBD1 aligns across 7 bases. With V trimmed by 5 bases and J by 3 bases, 4 bases remained unmatched. Germline loops: CDR1 SEHNR, CDR2 FQNEAQ (reference sequence). The CDR3 totals 14 residues. CDR3 coding DNA: TGTGCCAGCAGCCTGGGACAGAACAATCAGCCCCAGCATTTT. This sequence encodes CASSLGQNNQPQHF. Looking up the rest from reference TRBV7-9 and TRBJ1-5 gives the full variable domain: DTGVSQNPRHKITKRGQNVTFRCDPISEHNRLYWYRQTLGQGPEFLTYFQNEAQLEKSRLLSDRFSAERPKGSFSTLEIQRTEQGDSAMYLCASSLGQNNQPQHFGDGTRLSIL.

The rearrangement joins TRBV5-1 to TRBJ2-1; TRBD2 matches 14 bases. This CDR3 spans 19 amino acids. Germline assignment: CDR1 SGHRS and CDR2 YFSETQ. J was trimmed by 0 bases and V by 0 bases; bases with no gene match: 5. The CDR3 DNA sequence: TGCGCCAGCAGCTTGGGACTAGCGGGGGGGCCAGACTCCTACAATGAGCAGTTCTTC. Translated, it gives CASSLGLAGGPDSYNEQFF.

The chain links TRBV7-9 to TRBJ2-5; the match to TRBD1 covers 7 bases. Germline values: CDR1 SEHNR, CDR2 FQNEAQ (reference sequence). The ends lost 4 bases at V and 2 bases at J; junction bases unmatched: 10. The CDR3 totals 16 residues. CDR3 in amino acids: CASSSRGGVRQETQYF. The DNA of the CDR3 is TGTGCCAGCAGCTCAAGAGGGGGCGTCCGGCAAGAGACCCAGTACTTC.

This chain connects TRBV19 to TRBJ2-7, with TRBD1 matching over 8 bases. CDR3 length: 14 residues. Germline V gives CDR1 LNHDA, CDR2 SQIVND (reference sequence). V shed 5 bases, J shed 2 bases, and the junction held 5 bases outside the gene matches. The CDR3, as DNA: TGTGCCAGTAGTGTGGGACAGGTACCCTACGAGCAGTACTTC. As protein: CASSVGQVPYEQYF.

V is TRBV10-3 and J is TRBJ2-7; 7 bases match TRBD1. The CDR3 loop spans 13 amino acids. Germline CDR1 reads ENHRY; CDR2 reads SYGVKD. V lost 6 bases to trimming and J lost 2 bases; unmatched junction nucleotides: 4. The CDR3 protein is CAIRGDSPYEQYF. CDR3 DNA sequence: TGTGCCATCAGAGGGGACAGTCCCTACGAGCAGTACTTC.

The V and J genes are TRBV28 and TRBJ1-1, with 8 positions matching TRBD1. Per germline, CDR1 MDHEN and CDR2 SYDVKM. The V and J ends lost 6 bases and 1 base, in that order; junction bases with no gene match: 4. This CDR3 has 14 residues. As DNA, the CDR3 is TGTGCCAGCAGCAGGACAGGGCCGAACACTGAAGCTTTCTTT. Residues: CASSRTGPNTEAFF.

This clone was found once. The chain recombines TRBV28 with TRBJ2-7, with 7 bases that match TRBD1. The CDR3 is 13 residues long. CDR1 is MDHEN, CDR2 SYDVKM, per germline. The junction had 2 bases not matched to a gene; V was cut back by 3 bases and J by 3 bases. The CDR3 DNA sequence: TGTGCCAGCAGTTTGGACAGGCACTACGAGCAGTACTTC. Translation: CASSLDRHYEQYF.

The V and J genes are TRBV6-5 and TRBJ1-6, with D uncertain. CDR1 MNHEY and CDR2 SVGAGI come from the germline V gene. V was cut by 7 bases and J by 4 bases, with 14 bases left in between. The CDR3 loop spans 15 amino acids. The CDR3 nucleotides are TGTGCCAGCAATGCCGAAAGCAGGTATAATTCACCCCTCCACTTT. This translates into CASNAESRYNSPLHF.

The chain recombines TRBV10-3 with TRBJ1-1, with D perhaps matching TRBD1 (6 bases). There are 14 residues in the CDR3. From germline, CDR1 is ENHRY and CDR2 SYGVKD. V was cut by 4 bases and J by 0 bases, with 9 bases left in between. As DNA, the CDR3 is TGTGCCATCAGTGGCCCAGGGGTGAACACTGAAGCTTTCTTT. As protein: CAISGPGVNTEAFF.

The rearrangement joins TRBV19 to TRBJ1-4, with a weak D call TRBD1 (5 bases). Looked up from germline, CDR1 is LNHDA and CDR2 is SQIVND (reference sequence). This CDR3 has 14 amino acids. Trimming pared 7 bases from V and 5 bases from J, leaving 14 bases between. In DNA form, the CDR3 reads TGTGCCAGTAAAGGAGGGACGGCAAATGAAAAACTGTTTTTT. The encoded protein is CASKGGTANEKLFF.

The count of this clone is one. The chain uses TRBV7-9 and TRBJ2-7; D possibly corresponds to TRBD2 (5 bases). Germline lookup yields CDR1 SEHNR and CDR2 FQNEAQ (reference sequence). The CDR3 has 15 residues. Trimming took off 6 bases at V and 0 bases at J, with 15 bases between the two ends. The DNA for the CDR3 is TGTGCCAGCAGTCAGGACGCGGGTTTCTCCTACGAGCAGTACTTC. The encoded protein is CASSQDAGFSYEQYF.

This clone came up a few times. The chain recombines TRBV9 with TRBJ1-4; D unresolved. This CDR3 is built from 14 residues. Trimming stripped 0 bases from V and 5 bases from J, with 8 bases between. Germline V lookup: CDR1 SGDLS, CDR2 YYNGEE. In DNA form, the CDR3 reads TGTGCCAGCAGCGTAGAGGCCGGGAATGAAAAACTGTTTTTT. It is translated as CASSVEAGNEKLFF.

The chain employs TRBV18 and TRBJ2-1; TRBD1 aligns across 7 bases. The CDR3 loop spans 16 amino acids. V lost 2 bases to trimming and J lost 2 bases; unmatched junction nucleotides: 6. The germline CDR1 and CDR2 sequences are KGHSH and LQKENI. DNA for the CDR3: TGTGCCAGCTCACCAGAAACAGGGGAAGCCTACAATGAGCAGTTCTTC. This gives the protein CASSPETGEAYNEQFF.

The chain couples TRBV6-4 to TRBJ2-3, with 10 bases matching TRBD2. J gave up 2 bases and V 4 bases, and 3 bases lay outside the gene matches. Germline V lookup: CDR1 MRHNA, CDR2 SNTAGT. CDR3 size: 15 residues. CDR3 in amino acids: CASSGAGGITDTQYF. The DNA of the CDR3 is TGTGCCAGCAGTGGAGCGGGGGGGATCACAGATACGCAGTATTTT.

This chain joins TRBV25-1 and TRBJ2-1; 7 nucleotides align to TRBD1. V trimming: 2 bases; J trimming: 5 bases; junction bases outside the gene matches: 3. The CDR3 has 14 amino acids. CDR1 is MGHDK and CDR2 is SYGVNS in the germline V gene. The CDR3 DNA follows: TGTGCCAGCAGTGAAGAGGGACAGCACAATGAGCAGTTCTTC. It yields the protein CASSEEGQHNEQFF. The entire variable domain, with the rest obtained from reference TRBV25-1 and TRBJ2-1, is as follows: EADIYQTPRYLVIGTGKKITLECSQTMGHDKMYWYQQDPGMELHLIHYSYGVNSTEKGDLSSESTVSRIRTEHFPLTLESARPSHTSQYLCASSEEGQHNEQFFGPGTRLTVL.

The V call is TRBV4-1, the J call TRBJ2-1, with D tentatively TRBD1 (6 bases). This CDR3 spans 15 amino acids. V was cut by 0 bases and J by 9 bases, with 15 bases left in between. Germline CDR1 MGHRA, CDR2 YSYEKL. The CDR3 here is CASSQEWVGASEQFF. CDR3 bases: TGCGCCAGCAGCCAAGAATGGGTGGGGGCGAGTGAGCAGTTCTTC.

V gene TRBV6-6 combines with J gene TRBJ2-1; 11 bases match TRBD2. V lost 7 bases and J lost 2; bases outside the gene matches: 4. This CDR3 is 15 amino acids long. Germline assignment: CDR1 MNHNY and CDR2 SVGAGI (reference sequence). Here the CDR3 reads CASISSGRTYNEQFF. The CDR3 coding sequence is TGTGCCAGCATCTCTAGCGGGAGGACCTACAATGAGCAGTTCTTC.

This clone was found a few times. The chain joins TRBV10-2 to TRBJ2-7; 9 bases agree with TRBD1. The CDR3 runs to 16 residues. Trimming at V came to 5 bases and at J to 2 bases, leaving 10 bases not matched to a gene. Germline CDR1 WSHSY, CDR2 SAAADI. The CDR3 nucleotides are TGCGCCAGCAGTCTTCACCGGACAGGGGCACCCTACGAGCAGTACTTC. Protein: CASSLHRTGAPYEQYF.

This clone was detected only once. The rearrangement uses TRBV27 and TRBJ2-7, with 13 bases aligning to TRBD2. With 0 bases clipped from V and 5 bases from J, the junction kept 10 bases outside the gene matches. CDR1 is MNHEY, CDR2 SMNVEV, per germline (reference sequence). There are 18 residues in the CDR3. CDR3 residues: CASSLSIWTSGRVNEQYF. The DNA for the CDR3 is TGTGCCAGCAGTTTATCGATCTGGACTAGCGGGAGAGTTAACGAGCAGTACTTC.